This TCR beta chain was captured in a study of T cell responses to AZD1222 COVID-19 vaccine. Whole-study results and caveats: At baseline, seropositivity was found in only a handful of AZD1222 recipients. The study reported that nearly half of spike-specific TCRs target unmutated variant regions. Spike-specific TCR repertoires showed rising breadth and depth after two AZD1222 doses. White British ancestry dominated among donors, who included more females, and clonal diversity was possibly underestimated.

TCRdb keeps only in-frame clones here, not all; method: immunoSEQ multiplex PCR. The table records about 140,000 clones, more than 85% of them present only once. The CDR3 is made up of 18 amino acids. Germline V gene sequence: CDR1 ENHRY, CDR2 SYGVKD. The V and J ends lost 3 bases and 7 bases, in that order; junction bases with no gene match: 20. As regards this clone: The antigen is undetermined.

V is TRBV10-3 and J is TRBJ2-5, with 7 bases identical to TRBD2. This specimen consisted of peripheral blood, obtained 28 days after the second AZD1222 dose. The source of this sequence is an adult who received the AZD1222 COVID-19 vaccine. The CDR3 reads CAISDPRASGKIFGTQYF. Written as DNA, the CDR3 is TGTGCCATCAGTGACCCACGGGCCAGCGGGAAAATTTTCGGGACCCAGTACTTC.